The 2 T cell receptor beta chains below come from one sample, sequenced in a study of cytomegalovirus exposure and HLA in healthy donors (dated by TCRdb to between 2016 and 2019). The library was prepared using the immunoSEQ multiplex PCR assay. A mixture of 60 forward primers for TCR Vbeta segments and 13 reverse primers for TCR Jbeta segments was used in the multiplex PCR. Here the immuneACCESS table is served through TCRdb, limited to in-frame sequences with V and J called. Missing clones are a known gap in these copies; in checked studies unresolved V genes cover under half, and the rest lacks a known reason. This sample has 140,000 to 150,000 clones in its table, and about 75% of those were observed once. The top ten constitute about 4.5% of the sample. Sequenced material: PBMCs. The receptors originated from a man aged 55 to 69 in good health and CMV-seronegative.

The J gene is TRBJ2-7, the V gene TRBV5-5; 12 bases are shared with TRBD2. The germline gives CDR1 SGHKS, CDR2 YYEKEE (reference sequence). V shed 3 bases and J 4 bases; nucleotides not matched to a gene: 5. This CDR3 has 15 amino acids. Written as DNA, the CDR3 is TGTGCCAGCAGCTCCGGACTAGCGGGACTATACGAGCAGTACTTC. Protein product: CASSSGLAGLYEQYF.

The CDR3 sequence is CASSPVAGAGGTDTQYF. The CDR3 bases are TGTGCCAGCAGCCCTGTCGCGGGAGCGGGGGGCACAGATACGCAGTATTTT. The rearrangement links TRBV27 to TRBJ2-3; 8 bases fit TRBD2. Unmatched junction bases numbered 12, after V lost 6 bases and J lost 1 base. CDR3 length: 17 amino acids. Germline assignment: CDR1 MNHEY and CDR2 SMNVEV (reference sequence).